This TCR beta chain was sequenced for a study of CD8 T cells in ankylosing spondylitis. This clonotype was counted ten times or more. Antigen specificity is unknown. Findings of the study overall: Eight highly homologous variants made up a TCR beta motif, and this motif appeared characteristic of ankylosing spondylitis blood.

A single record per CDR3 protein comes from TCRdb applying MiXCR to the 5' RACE reads. The sample holds 200,000 to 250,000 distinct CDR3 sequences, just under 7.5% seen once. The receptor comes from a male donor with ankylosing spondylitis. Sequenced sample: blood, either unsorted or a sorted T cell fraction (not recorded which).

The CDR3 DNA follows: TGTGCCAGCCGACTTCGTAGTACTAGCGGGGGGGCCCCCACAGATACGCAGTATTTT. Protein: CASRLRSTSGGAPTDTQYF. The rearrangement joins TRBV11-1 to TRBJ2-3; 13 bases align to TRBD2. This CDR3 is built from 19 residues. Germline trimming cut 8 bases from V and 2 bases from J; bases unmatched to any gene: 16. CDR1 and CDR2 (germline): SGHAT, FQDESV (reference sequence). Looking up the rest from reference TRBV11-1 and TRBJ2-3 gives the full variable domain: EAEVAQSPRYKITEKSQAVAFWCDPISGHATLYWYRQILGQGPELLVQFQDESVVDDSQLPKDRFSAERLKGVDSTLKIQPAELGDSAMYLCASRLRSTSGGAPTDTQYFGPGTRLTVL.